This TCR beta chain was identified in a study of read filtering for tumor transcriptome and immune sequencing. Looking at the study overall: Transcriptome libraries were built from DNase-treated RNA. Study observations and caveats: Single-read clonotypes: roughly 81% of IR-seq clonotypes (roughly 3.5% of reads), more than 70% of RNA-seq clonotypes (approximately 49% of reads).

Bone marrow was sampled from every patient at the time of active disease. This clonotype was observed many times. The antigen remains undetermined. This library used roughly 400 ng RNA and molecular barcoded adaptors spanning alpha/delta and beta/gamma chains. TCRdb ran MiXCR on the reads and lists one entry per CDR3 protein. The sample contains roughly 68,000 distinct CDR3 sequences, 14% of which appear only once. With 3 bases clipped from V and 4 bases from J, the junction kept 10 bases outside the gene matches. Germline CDR1 reads SGHAT; CDR2 reads FQNNGV. This CDR3 region has 16 residues. The sequence was collected from a donor over 35 with multiple myeloma. V is TRBV11-2 and J is TRBJ2-7, with 9 bases aligning to TRBD2. Sequenced sample: a population of CD138-negative cells sorted from bone marrow. The CDR3 DNA reads as TGTGCCAGCAGCTTTTTGGCCGGGACTAGCATTTACGAGCAGTACTTC. Translation gives CASSFLAGTSIYEQYF. Variable domain in full (rest from reference TRBV11-2 and TRBJ2-7): EAGVAQSPRYKIIEKRQSVAFWCNPISGHATLYWYQQILGQGPKLLIQFQNNGVVDDSQLPKDRFSAERLKGVDSTLKIQPAKLEDSAVYLCASSFLAGTSIYEQYFGPGTRLTVT.